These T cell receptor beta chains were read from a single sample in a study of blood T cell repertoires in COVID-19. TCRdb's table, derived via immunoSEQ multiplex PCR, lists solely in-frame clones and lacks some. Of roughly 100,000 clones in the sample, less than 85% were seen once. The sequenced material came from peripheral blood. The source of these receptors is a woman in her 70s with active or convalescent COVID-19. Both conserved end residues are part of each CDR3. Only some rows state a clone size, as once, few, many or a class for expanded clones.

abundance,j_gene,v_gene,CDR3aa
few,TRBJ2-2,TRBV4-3,CASSQTRLGYGELFF
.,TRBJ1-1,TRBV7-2,CASSPRQFLNTEAFF
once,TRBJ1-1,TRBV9,CASSPEITGAGFGEAFF
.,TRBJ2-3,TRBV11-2,CASSSLARTSTDTQYF
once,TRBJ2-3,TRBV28,CASSPARRGSTDTQYF
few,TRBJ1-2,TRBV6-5,CASSPSGRGFVGYTF
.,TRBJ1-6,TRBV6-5,CASSFQGSGNSPLHF
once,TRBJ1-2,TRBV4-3,CASSGQQGNGYTF
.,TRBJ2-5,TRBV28,CASSSVLVRETQYF
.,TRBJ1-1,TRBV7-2,CASGTQRNTEAFF
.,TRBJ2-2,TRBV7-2,CASSLVQGANGELFF
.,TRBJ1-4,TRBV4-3,CASSQDGTAYNEKLFF
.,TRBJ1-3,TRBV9,CASSSQVMGNTIYF
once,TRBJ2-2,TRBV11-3,CASSLPGLDTGELFF
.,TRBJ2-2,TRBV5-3,CARSLRLAGHNTGELFF
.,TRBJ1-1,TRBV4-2,CASSQDLQGLGEAFF
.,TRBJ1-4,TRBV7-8,CASSLGQAGEKLFF
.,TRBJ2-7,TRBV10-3,CAIGLGLDEQYF
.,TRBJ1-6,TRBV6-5,CASSYSGDNSSPLHF
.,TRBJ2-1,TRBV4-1,CASSRDGQGAYYNEQFF
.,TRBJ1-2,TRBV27,CASSSGQGVYGYTF
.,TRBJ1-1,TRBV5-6,CASSFNAGANAEAFF
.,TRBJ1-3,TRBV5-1,CASSSRGGGNTIYF